The rows below give T cell receptor beta chains drawn from one sample of a study of T cell responses to AZD1222 COVID-19 vaccine. Libraries were prepared by immunoSEQ multiplex PCR; TCRdb keeps only in-frame clonotypes and omits some of them. The data show about 140,000 clones, around nine tenths seen once. Sequencing used peripheral blood, obtained on day 0 of AZD1222 vaccination. Every receptor here comes from an adult in good health. The CDR3 runs from the conserved cysteine through the conserved F or W. The D gene is left open where the match is weak. Size tells how often a clone was seen (once, few, many) or the class of an expanded clone, and some rows leave it out.

D: .; V: TRBV11-2; size: .; J: TRBJ2-1; DNA: TGTGCCAGCAGCTTAGGTTACAATGAGCAGTTCTTC; CDR3: CASSLGYNEQFF
D: .; V: TRBV12-3/TRBV12-4; size: .; J: TRBJ1-1; DNA: TGTGCCAGCAGCAGCCGGGGCAACACTGAAGCTTTCTTT; CDR3: CASSSRGNTEAFF
D: .; V: TRBV19; size: .; J: TRBJ2-2; DNA: TGTGCCAGTAGAACGGGGCAGTCTCTAACCGGGGAGCTGTTTTTT; CDR3: CASRTGQSLTGELFF
D: .; V: TRBV27; size: once; J: TRBJ2-1; DNA: TGTGCCAGCTACGACAGGTCCACCTACAATGAGCAGTTCTTC; CDR3: CASYDRSTYNEQFF
D: TRBD1; V: TRBV5-4; size: .; J: TRBJ1-1; DNA: TGTGCCAGCAGCCCTGGACAGGGGGACACTGAAGCTTTCTTT; CDR3: CASSPGQGDTEAFF
D: .; V: TRBV19; size: .; J: TRBJ1-1; DNA: TGTGCCAGTAGTCAGGACAGCTATCATTTTGGAGCGAACACTGAAGCTTTCTTT; CDR3: CASSQDSYHFGANTEAFF
D: .; V: TRBV5-1; size: .; J: TRBJ2-2; DNA: TGCGCCAGCAGCCCCGGGACAATAACGAACACCGGGGAGCTGTTTTTT; CDR3: CASSPGTITNTGELFF
D: TRBD1; V: TRBV6-2/TRBV6-3; size: .; J: TRBJ1-4; DNA: TGTGCCAGCAGTTACTCGGTCAGGGGGCCACGGGAAAAACTGTTTTTT; CDR3: CASSYSVRGPREKLFF
D: .; V: TRBV25-1; size: .; J: TRBJ1-1; DNA: TGTGCCAGCACCTCCCGGACAGTGAACACTGAAGCTTTCTTT; CDR3: CASTSRTVNTEAFF
D: .; V: TRBV6-5; size: .; J: TRBJ1-4; DNA: TGTGCCAGCAGTTTAAGTGGAGGGACTAATGAAAAACTGTTTTTT; CDR3: CASSLSGGTNEKLFF
D: .; V: TRBV16; size: once; J: TRBJ1-6; DNA: TGTGCCAGCAGCCTCCCCAATTCACCCCTCCACTTT; CDR3: CASSLPNSPLHF
D: .; V: TRBV29-1; size: .; J: TRBJ1-5; DNA: TGCAGCGTTGAGGGCAGGGGCAATCAGCCCCAGCATTTT; CDR3: CSVEGRGNQPQHF
D: TRBD1; V: TRBV16; size: .; J: TRBJ1-1; DNA: TGTGCTAGCAGCCAGACAGGGCAGTACACTGAAGCTTTCTTT; CDR3: CASSQTGQYTEAFF
D: .; V: TRBV19; size: few; J: TRBJ1-2; DNA: TGTGCCAGTAGTATTCATGGAGCAACTAACTATGGCTACACCTTC; CDR3: CASSIHGATNYGYTF
D: .; V: TRBV12-3/TRBV12-4; size: .; J: TRBJ2-7; DNA: TGTGCCAGCAGCGTAATCCAGACAGGCGAAATATACTTC; CDR3: CASSVIQTGEIYF
D: TRBD1; V: TRBV19; size: .; J: TRBJ1-3; DNA: TGTGCCAGTAGTACCAGGGGGAAACGCTCTGGAAACACCATATATTTT; CDR3: CASSTRGKRSGNTIYF
D: TRBD1; V: TRBV6-1; size: .; J: TRBJ2-7; DNA: TGTGCCAGCAGTGAAAGGTCAGGGGGCTCCTACGAGCAGTACTTC; CDR3: CASSERSGGSYEQYF
D: .; V: TRBV23-1; size: .; J: TRBJ2-7; DNA: TGCGCCAGCACCAGGTACGAGCAGTACTTC; CDR3: CASTRYEQYF
D: .; V: TRBV5-1; size: .; J: TRBJ1-1; DNA: TGCGCCAGCAGCTTGGACGGGACTGAAGCTTTCTTT; CDR3: CASSLDGTEAFF
D: .; V: TRBV5-1; size: .; J: TRBJ1-5; DNA: TGCGCCAGCAGCTTGGTGCCGGGGAACAATCAGCCCCAGCATTTT; CDR3: CASSLVPGNNQPQHF
D: .; V: TRBV6-4; size: .; J: TRBJ1-1; DNA: TGTGCCAGCAGTGTGCGGGGGGGGGACACTGAAGCTTTCTTT; CDR3: CASSVRGGDTEAFF
D: .; V: TRBV19; size: .; J: TRBJ1-1; DNA: TGTGCCAGTAGTATTACAGGATACCAGAACACTGAAGCTTTCTTT; CDR3: CASSITGYQNTEAFF
D: .; V: TRBV10-2; size: .; J: TRBJ2-2; DNA: TGCGCCAGCAAACCGGGGGCGACCGGGGAGCTGTTTTTT; CDR3: CASKPGATGELFF
D: .; V: TRBV5-5; size: .; J: TRBJ1-5; DNA: TGTGCCAGCAGCTTGGGCAGTTCTTCCCCCAATCAGCCCCAGCATTTT; CDR3: CASSLGSSSPNQPQHF
D: TRBD2; V: TRBV2; size: few; J: TRBJ2-3; DNA: TGTGCCAGCAAAGCTTCTGGGGGACTAGCGAGCACAGATACGCAGTATTTT; CDR3: CASKASGGLASTDTQYF
D: .; V: TRBV2; size: once; J: TRBJ2-3; DNA: TGTGCCAGCAGTGAAGGTCCAGGAGGATACACAGATACGCAGTATTTT; CDR3: CASSEGPGGYTDTQYF
D: .; V: TRBV18; size: .; J: TRBJ1-5; DNA: TGTGCCAGCTCAAAGACAGGAAAGCCTAATCAGCCCCAGCATTTT; CDR3: CASSKTGKPNQPQHF
D: .; V: TRBV7-2; size: .; J: TRBJ1-5; DNA: TGTGCCAGCAACAGGGATTTCTATCAGCCCCAGCATTTT; CDR3: CASNRDFYQPQHF
D: .; V: TRBV7-8; size: once; J: TRBJ1-5; DNA: TGTGCCAGCAGCCTCCTGGGGCAGGGTGTCAGTCAGCCCCAGCATTTT; CDR3: CASSLLGQGVSQPQHF
D: .; V: TRBV19; size: .; J: TRBJ2-1; DNA: TGTGCCAGTAGTATAGACAAGCGCCTTAGAGATGAGCAGTTCTTC; CDR3: CASSIDKRLRDEQFF
D: .; V: TRBV5-1; size: .; J: TRBJ2-7; DNA: TGCGCCAGCAGCTTGGGGTCGGAAGCTATCTACGAGCAGTACTTC; CDR3: CASSLGSEAIYEQYF
D: .; V: TRBV28; size: .; J: TRBJ2-2; DNA: TGTGCCAGCAGTACTATCATCTCCGGGACAATTACCGGGGAGCTGTTTTTT; CDR3: CASSTIISGTITGELFF
D: TRBD1; V: TRBV10-1; size: .; J: TRBJ1-5; DNA: TGCGCCAGCAGGGCCCCGGACAGGCCCGTCAATCAGCCCCAGCATTTT; CDR3: CASRAPDRPVNQPQHF
D: .; V: TRBV20-1; size: once; J: TRBJ2-5; DNA: TGCAGTGCTAGTAAGGCAGGGAACCAAGAGACCCAGTACTTC; CDR3: CSASKAGNQETQYF
D: .; V: TRBV30; size: .; J: TRBJ1-2; DNA: TGTGCCTGGAGCGCCAAGCGTGGGATAGGCTATGGCTACACCTTC; CDR3: CAWSAKRGIGYGYTF
D: .; V: TRBV3-1/TRBV3-2; size: .; J: TRBJ2-2; DNA: TGTGCCAGCAGCCAAGGGCCGGTGGCCGCGGAGCTGTTTTTT; CDR3: CASSQGPVAAELFF
D: TRBD2; V: TRBV4-1; size: .; J: TRBJ2-1; DNA: TGCGCCAGCAGTCGCGGGGTAGCGGGGTACAATGAGCAGTTCTTC; CDR3: CASSRGVAGYNEQFF
D: .; V: TRBV6-1; size: .; J: TRBJ1-2; DNA: TGTGCCAGCAGTGAAGGGGTAGGCTACACCTTC; CDR3: CASSEGVGYTF